The next 2 T cell receptor beta chains were all read from a single sample in a study of vaccination and CD4 T cells after COVID-19. Documented treatment: roughly 11-day PBMC culture with coronavirus spike peptide pools or control peptides (ViraFEST assay). No cognate antigen is known for these TCRs. The assay that was used to sequence DNA from cultured CD4+ T cells was the Oncomine TCR Beta short-read assay. TCRdb itself ran the PCR reads through MiXCR, one entry per CDR3 protein. The sample lists fewer than 15,000 distinct CDR3 sequences, roughly 22% seen once, with 12% in the top ten. Sequencing used CD4+ T cells from blood, cultured in vitro, obtained before SARS-CoV-2 vaccination. Source of these receptors: a human donor who received a COVID-19 vaccine.

V and J are TRBV19 and TRBJ1-2; 8 nucleotides line up with TRBD1. The CDR3 has 14 residues. V lost 5 bases to trimming and J lost 7 bases; unmatched junction nucleotides: 9. Germline V CDR1 and CDR2: LNHDA, SQIVND (reference sequence). This CDR3 is CASSATGGGSGYTF. Written as DNA, the CDR3 is TGTGCCAGTAGTGCTACAGGGGGTGGGTCTGGCTACACCTTC.

This clonotype was seen only a few times. The J gene is TRBJ1-1, the V gene TRBV5-1; D gene unclear. The CDR3 is made up of 16 amino acids. Germline values: CDR1 SGHRS, CDR2 YFSETQ. V gave up 1 base and J gave up 1 base, with 14 bases separating them. CDR3 in DNA: TGCGCCAGCAGCTTGTACCAGGATGGGCGGAACACTGAAGCTTTCTTT. This gives the protein CASSLYQDGRNTEAFF.